The rows below give T cell receptor beta chains drawn from one sample of a study of cytomegalovirus exposure and HLA in healthy donors. The table came from immunoSEQ multiplex PCR; TCRdb's copy has only in-frame clones and leaves some out. The sample records some 150,000 clones, 64% being singletons. The sequencing sample was made of PBMCs. These receptors all stem from a woman in her thirties in good health and CMV-seropositive. Each CDR3 is given with its conserved first and last residue. The order of the fields is V gene, clone size, J gene, D gene, CDR3 protein, CDR3 DNA. D genes are given only for firm matches. Only part of the rows carry a size: once, few, many, or a class if the clone is expanded.

V: TRBV6-5
size: .
J: TRBJ1-1
D: TRBD1
CDR3: CASSRQGHSNTEAFF
DNA: TGTGCCAGCAGCCGACAGGGCCATTCGAACACTGAAGCTTTCTTT

V: TRBV28
size: .
J: TRBJ2-7
D: .
CDR3: CASSTPGGRYEQYF
DNA: TGTGCCAGCAGCACCCCAGGAGGTCGCTACGAGCAGTACTTC

V: TRBV18
size: .
J: TRBJ2-7
D: .
CDR3: CASSPPQRGGLEQYF
DNA: TGTGCCAGCTCACCCCCCCAACGCGGGGGCCTCGAGCAGTACTTC

V: TRBV5-1
size: .
J: TRBJ2-2
D: .
CDR3: CASSLTGVNGELFF
DNA: TGCGCCAGCAGCCTTACGGGAGTCAACGGGGAGCTGTTTTTT

V: TRBV28
size: .
J: TRBJ1-5
D: TRBD1
CDR3: CASSDSGGFNQPQHF
DNA: TGTGCCAGCAGTGACTCAGGGGGTTTCAATCAGCCCCAGCATTTT

V: TRBV28
size: .
J: TRBJ2-3
D: .
CDR3: CASSSGPWEISKYTDTQYF
DNA: TGTGCCAGCAGTTCCGGCCCTTGGGAGATTTCAAAATACACAGATACGCAGTATTTT

V: TRBV6-4
size: few
J: TRBJ2-5
D: TRBD2
CDR3: CASSDFAGLAGVIIWEQYF
DNA: TGTGCCAGCAGTGACTTCGCGGGACTAGCGGGGGTAATCATCTGGGAGCAGTACTTC

V: TRBV7-3
size: few
J: TRBJ2-3
D: TRBD2
CDR3: CASSGGLAGGSDTQYF
DNA: TGTGCCAGCAGCGGGGGACTAGCGGGGGGTTCGGATACGCAGTATTTT

V: TRBV27
size: once
J: TRBJ1-5
D: .
CDR3: CASSLIGAGQPQHF
DNA: TGTGCCAGCAGTTTAATAGGGGCCGGTCAGCCCCAGCATTTT

V: TRBV7-9
size: .
J: TRBJ2-7
D: TRBD1
CDR3: CASSFGQALGEQYF
DNA: TGTGCCAGCAGCTTCGGACAGGCCCTCGGGGAGCAGTACTTC

V: TRBV9
size: medium-sized
J: TRBJ2-3
D: .
CDR3: CASSPARGGAADTQYF
DNA: TGTGCCAGCAGCCCCGCCCGAGGGGGGGCAGCAGATACGCAGTATTTT

V: TRBV12-5
size: .
J: TRBJ2-7
D: .
CDR3: CASGLFLGGPYEQYF
DNA: TGTGCTAGTGGCCTCTTTTTGGGGGGTCCCTACGAGCAGTACTTC

V: TRBV2
size: once
J: TRBJ1-2
D: .
CDR3: CASSATANYGYTF
DNA: TGTGCCAGCAGTGCTACAGCTAACTATGGCTACACCTTC

V: TRBV4-1
size: few
J: TRBJ2-7
D: TRBD2
CDR3: CASSQEGLAGEVYEQYF
DNA: TGCGCCAGCAGCCAAGAAGGGCTAGCGGGAGAGGTATACGAGCAGTACTTC

V: TRBV6-5
size: .
J: TRBJ2-7
D: TRBD1
CDR3: CASSPSGTGSYEQYF
DNA: TGTGCCAGCAGTCCCAGTGGGACAGGATCCTACGAGCAGTACTTC

V: TRBV2
size: .
J: TRBJ2-7
D: TRBD2
CDR3: CASSDRTSGGEQYF
DNA: TGTGCCAGCAGTGATAGGACTAGCGGGGGGGAGCAGTACTTC

V: TRBV29-1
size: .
J: TRBJ2-3
D: TRBD1
CDR3: CSFETGLTGGSQYF
DNA: TGCAGCTTTGAAACAGGGCTTACAGGGGGCTCGCAGTATTTT

V: TRBV5-1
size: .
J: TRBJ2-3
D: .
CDR3: CASSQDTSGDTQYF
DNA: TGCGCCAGCAGCCAAGACACTTCCGGAGATACGCAGTATTTT

V: TRBV27
size: .
J: TRBJ2-5
D: .
CDR3: CASNGLGRGETQYF
DNA: TGTGCCAGCAATGGGCTTGGGCGCGGGGAGACCCAGTACTTC

V: TRBV15
size: few
J: TRBJ1-5
D: TRBD1
CDR3: CATSRGETGEQPQHF
DNA: TGTGCCACCAGCAGGGGCGAAACAGGGGAACAGCCCCAGCATTTT